The entry below gives a single TCR beta chain sequence along with its context. The data stem from a study of blood T cell repertoires in COVID-19. The CDR3 totals 14 residues. With V trimmed by 5 bases and J by 0 bases, 1 base remained unmatched. CDR1 and CDR2 from the germline V gene are LNHDA and SQIVND (reference sequence). Clones were read by immunoSEQ multiplex PCR, and TCRdb kept only the in-frame ones, dropping some. The top ten hold approximately 2.8% of the sample, which has some 150,000 clones, more than 80% seen once. The chain employs TRBV19 and TRBJ1-5; TRBD1 aligns across 7 bases. This receptor was identified in a man in his 60s with acute or convalescent COVID-19. The sequenced sample consisted of peripheral blood. The CDR3 DNA reads as TGTGCCAGTAGTGGGACAGATAGCAATCAGCCCCAGCATTTT. Translation gives CASSGTDSNQPQHF. The variable domain in full, completed from reference TRBV19 and TRBJ1-5, reads DGGITQSPKYLFRKEGQNVTLSCEQNLNHDAMYWYRQDPGQGLRLIYYSQIVNDFQKGDIAEGYSVSREKKESFPLTVTSAQKNPTAFYLCASSGTDSNQPQHFGDGTRLSIL.